This T cell receptor beta chain originates from a study of T cells after yellow fever vaccination. Findings of the study overall: A weaker but faster secondary response was observed, peaking on day 5 versus 15. The study noted that FACS-sorted repertoires could contain abundant clonotypes contaminating from the bulk population. Booster samples showed a return of most primary-vaccination clones (around 96% CD4, about 88% CD8).

The germline V and J ends were trimmed by 4 bases and 1 base, with 22 bases remaining between them. The CDR3 totals 18 residues. Germline values: CDR1 MNHEY, CDR2 SVGEGT. Generation of TCR cDNA used 5'RACE template switching (which added a universal primer site and UMIs). TCRdb recomputed calls from the 5' RACE reads with MiXCR, one row per CDR3 protein. This table has more than 200,000 distinct CDR3 sequences, about 3.5% appearing once. This clonotype was seen many times. The antigen is undetermined. The sequences come from PBMCs, collected 15 days after the yellow fever booster vaccination. The chain couples TRBV6-2 or TRBV6-3 to TRBJ1-2; D ambiguous. The TCR originated in a man between 18 and 29 years old who received the YFV17D yellow fever vaccine. CDR3 DNA sequence: TGTGCCAGCAGTTCCTTAACCCCTCTTCGCATCGGTAACTATGGCTACACCTTC. It translates to CASSSLTPLRIGNYGYTF.